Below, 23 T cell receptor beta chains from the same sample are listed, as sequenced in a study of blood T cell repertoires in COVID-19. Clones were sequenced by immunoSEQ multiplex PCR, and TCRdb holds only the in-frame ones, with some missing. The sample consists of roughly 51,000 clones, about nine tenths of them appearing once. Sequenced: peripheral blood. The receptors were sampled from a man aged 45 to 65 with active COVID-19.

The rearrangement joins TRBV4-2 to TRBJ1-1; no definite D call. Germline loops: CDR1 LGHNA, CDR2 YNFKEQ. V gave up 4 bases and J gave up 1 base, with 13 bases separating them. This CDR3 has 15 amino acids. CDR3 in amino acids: CASSRSVGSNTEAFF. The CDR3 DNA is TGTGCCAGCAGCCGCAGCGTAGGCTCGAACACTGAAGCTTTCTTT.

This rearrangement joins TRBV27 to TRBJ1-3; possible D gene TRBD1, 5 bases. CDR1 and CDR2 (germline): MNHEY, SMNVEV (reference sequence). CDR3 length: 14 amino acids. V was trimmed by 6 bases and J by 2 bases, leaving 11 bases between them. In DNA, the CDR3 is TGTGCCAGCAGCCGGGGGAGGGCTGGAAACACCATATATTTT. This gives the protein CASSRGRAGNTIYF.

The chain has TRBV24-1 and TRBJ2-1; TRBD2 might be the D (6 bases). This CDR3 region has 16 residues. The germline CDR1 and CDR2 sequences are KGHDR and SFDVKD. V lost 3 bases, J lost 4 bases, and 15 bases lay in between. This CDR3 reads CATSDATSPRYNEQFF. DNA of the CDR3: TGTGCCACCAGTGATGCCACTAGCCCGAGGTACAATGAGCAGTTCTTC.

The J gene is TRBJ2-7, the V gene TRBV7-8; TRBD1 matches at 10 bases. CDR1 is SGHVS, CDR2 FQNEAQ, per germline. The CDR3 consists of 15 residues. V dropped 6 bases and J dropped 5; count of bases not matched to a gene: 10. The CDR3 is CASSLKRDRGHEQYF. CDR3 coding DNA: TGTGCCAGCAGTTTAAAACGGGACAGGGGCCACGAGCAGTACTTC.

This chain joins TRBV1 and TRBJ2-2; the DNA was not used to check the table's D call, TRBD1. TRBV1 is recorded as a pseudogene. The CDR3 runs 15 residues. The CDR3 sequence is CTRQQGSTNTGELFF. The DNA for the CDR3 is TGCACCAGGCAACAGGGGTCCACCAACACCGGGGAGCTGTTTTTT.

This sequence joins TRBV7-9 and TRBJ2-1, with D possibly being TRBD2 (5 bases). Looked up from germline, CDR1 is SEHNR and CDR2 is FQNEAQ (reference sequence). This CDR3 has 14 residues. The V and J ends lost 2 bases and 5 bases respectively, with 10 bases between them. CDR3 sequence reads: CASSLLAVDNEQFF. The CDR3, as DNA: TGTGCCAGCAGCTTACTAGCAGTCGACAATGAGCAGTTCTTC.

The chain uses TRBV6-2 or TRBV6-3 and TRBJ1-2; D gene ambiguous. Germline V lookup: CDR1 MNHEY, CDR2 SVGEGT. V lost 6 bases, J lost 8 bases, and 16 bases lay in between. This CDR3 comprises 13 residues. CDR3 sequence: CASSTRGQLGYTF. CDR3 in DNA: TGTGCCAGCAGCACCCGAGGGCAACTGGGCTACACCTTC.

CDR3 amino acids: CASSPGTGAFEQYF. Here the CDR3 DNA reads TGTGCCAGCTCTCCCGGGACAGGGGCTTTCGAGCAGTACTTC. The chain links TRBV18 to TRBJ2-7; 10 positions match TRBD1. The CDR3 has 14 amino acids. The germline V gene encodes CDR1 KGHSH and CDR2 LQKENI. V lost 6 bases, J lost 6 bases, and 8 bases stayed unmatched.

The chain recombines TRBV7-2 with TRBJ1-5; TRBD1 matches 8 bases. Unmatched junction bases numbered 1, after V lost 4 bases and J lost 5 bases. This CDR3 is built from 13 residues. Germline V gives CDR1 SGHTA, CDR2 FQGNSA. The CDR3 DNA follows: TGTGCCAGCAGCTCGACAGGGGATCAGCCCCAGCATTTT. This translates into CASSSTGDQPQHF.

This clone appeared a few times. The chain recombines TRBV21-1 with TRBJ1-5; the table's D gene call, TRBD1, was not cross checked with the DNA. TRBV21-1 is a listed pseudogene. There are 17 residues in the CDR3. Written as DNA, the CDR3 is TGTGCCAGCAGCGCCAGACAGGGGGCGGCGGGCAATCAGCCCCAGCATTTT. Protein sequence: CASSARQGAAGNQPQHF.

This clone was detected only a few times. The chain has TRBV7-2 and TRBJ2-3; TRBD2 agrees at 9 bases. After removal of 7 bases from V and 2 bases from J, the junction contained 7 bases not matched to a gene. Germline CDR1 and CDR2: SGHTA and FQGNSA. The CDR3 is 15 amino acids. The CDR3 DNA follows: TGTGCCAGCAAACGTCTAGCGGGGTACACAGATACGCAGTATTTT. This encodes CASKRLAGYTDTQYF.

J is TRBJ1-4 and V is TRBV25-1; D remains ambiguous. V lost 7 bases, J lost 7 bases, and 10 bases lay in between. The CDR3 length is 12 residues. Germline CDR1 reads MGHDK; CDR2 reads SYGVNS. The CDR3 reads CASKAEGEKLFF. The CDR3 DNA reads TGTGCCAGCAAGGCCGAGGGTGAAAAACTGTTTTTT.

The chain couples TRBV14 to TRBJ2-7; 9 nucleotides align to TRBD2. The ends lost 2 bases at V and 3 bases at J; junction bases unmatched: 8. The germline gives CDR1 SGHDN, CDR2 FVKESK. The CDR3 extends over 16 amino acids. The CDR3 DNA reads TGTGCCAGCAGCCAATGGGGGCTAGCGGGAAACTACGAGCAGTACTTC. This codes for CASSQWGLAGNYEQYF.

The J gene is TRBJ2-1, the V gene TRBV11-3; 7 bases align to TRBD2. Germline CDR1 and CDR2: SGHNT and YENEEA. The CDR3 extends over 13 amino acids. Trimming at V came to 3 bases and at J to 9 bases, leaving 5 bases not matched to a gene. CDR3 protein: CASSLGWEGEQFF. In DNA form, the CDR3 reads TGTGCCAGCAGCTTGGGCTGGGAGGGTGAGCAGTTCTTC.

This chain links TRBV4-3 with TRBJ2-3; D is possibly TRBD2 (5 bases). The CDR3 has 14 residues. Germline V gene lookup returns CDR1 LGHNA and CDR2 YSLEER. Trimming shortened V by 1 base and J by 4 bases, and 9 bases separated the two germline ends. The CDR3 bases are TGCGCCAGCAGCCAAGTCGAGGGCGCAGATACGCAGTATTTT. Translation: CASSQVEGADTQYF.

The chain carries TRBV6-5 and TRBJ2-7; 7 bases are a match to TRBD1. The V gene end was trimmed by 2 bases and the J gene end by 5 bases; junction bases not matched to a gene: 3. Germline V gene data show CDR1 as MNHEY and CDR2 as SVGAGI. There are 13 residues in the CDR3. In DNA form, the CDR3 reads TGTGCCAGCAGTTACGAACAGGGGAACGAGCAGTACTTC. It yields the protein CASSYEQGNEQYF.

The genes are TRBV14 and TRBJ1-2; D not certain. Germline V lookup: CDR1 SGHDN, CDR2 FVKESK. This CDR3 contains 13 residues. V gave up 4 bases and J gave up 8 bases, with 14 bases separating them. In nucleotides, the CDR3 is TGTGCCAGCAGCCCCGCAGTCCGAGGCGGCTACACCTTC. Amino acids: CASSPAVRGGYTF.

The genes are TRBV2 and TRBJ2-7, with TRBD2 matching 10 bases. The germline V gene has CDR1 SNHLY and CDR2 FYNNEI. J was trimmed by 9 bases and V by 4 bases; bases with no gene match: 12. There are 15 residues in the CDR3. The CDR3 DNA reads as TGTGCCAGCAGTGCTCCACTTAGCGGGGGGCTATGGCAGTACTTC. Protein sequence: CASSAPLSGGLWQYF.

The CDR3 region is CASSNIDTQYF. The CDR3 DNA is TGTGCCAGCAGTAATATAGATACGCAGTATTTT. This rearrangement joins TRBV6-2 or TRBV6-3 to TRBJ2-3; no firm D call. This CDR3 is 11 amino acids long. The V end lost 5 bases, the J end lost 5 bases, and 5 bases lay between the germline ends. CDR1 MNHEY and CDR2 SVGEGT come from the germline V gene.

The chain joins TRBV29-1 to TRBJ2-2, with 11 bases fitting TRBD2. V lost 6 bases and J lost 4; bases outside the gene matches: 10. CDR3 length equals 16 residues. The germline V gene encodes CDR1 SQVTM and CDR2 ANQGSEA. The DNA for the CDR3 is TGCAGCGTCAACAATCCGGGACTAGCGGCCACCGGGGAGCTGTTTTTT. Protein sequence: CSVNNPGLAATGELFF.

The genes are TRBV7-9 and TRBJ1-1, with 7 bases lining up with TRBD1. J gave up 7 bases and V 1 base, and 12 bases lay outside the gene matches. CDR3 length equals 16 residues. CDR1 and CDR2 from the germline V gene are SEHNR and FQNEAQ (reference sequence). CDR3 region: CASSLGTGNPKNEAFF. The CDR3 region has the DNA TGTGCCAGCAGCTTAGGGACAGGCAATCCAAAAAATGAAGCTTTCTTT.

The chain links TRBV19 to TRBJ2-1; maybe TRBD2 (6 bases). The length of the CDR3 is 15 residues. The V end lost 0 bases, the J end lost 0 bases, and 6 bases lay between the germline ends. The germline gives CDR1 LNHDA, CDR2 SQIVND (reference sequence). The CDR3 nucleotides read TGTGCCAGTAGTATAGACGGGAGCTCCTACAATGAGCAGTTCTTC. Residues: CASSIDGSSYNEQFF.

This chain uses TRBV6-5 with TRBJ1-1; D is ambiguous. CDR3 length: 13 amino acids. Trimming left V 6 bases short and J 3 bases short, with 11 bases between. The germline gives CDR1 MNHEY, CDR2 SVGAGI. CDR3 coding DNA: TGTGCCAGCAGAAACCAGGACTACACTGAAGCTTTCTTT. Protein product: CASRNQDYTEAFF.